This T cell receptor beta chain was obtained from a study of blood T cell repertoires in COVID-19. Looking at the study overall: Material from acute and convalescent COVID-19 was sourced from the United States, Italy and Spain. The cDNA or gDNA used as material had been derived from T cells, B-cell-depleted T cells, or PBMCs.

Germline V gives CDR1 MDHEN, CDR2 SYDVKM. Unmatched junction bases numbered 10, after V lost 8 bases and J lost 0 bases. CDR3 length: 16 residues. In the source study's methods: Amplification of reference gene primers provided the estimated nucleated cell counts. Data came from immunoSEQ multiplex PCR; TCRdb stores just in-frame clones and leaves some out. The V and J calls and clone size were taken over from that table, and D and trimming were inferred from the DNA. Of almost 300,000 clones in the sample, approximately 86% were seen once. The sequenced sample was peripheral blood. This receptor was taken from a man between 65 and 85 years old with acute or convalescent COVID-19. The rearrangement joins TRBV28 to TRBJ2-1, with 7 bases lining up with TRBD2. The CDR3 DNA reads TGTGCCAGCGTACTTGGGGGGGGGAGCTCCTACAATGAGCAGTTCTTC. It translates to CASVLGGGSSYNEQFF.